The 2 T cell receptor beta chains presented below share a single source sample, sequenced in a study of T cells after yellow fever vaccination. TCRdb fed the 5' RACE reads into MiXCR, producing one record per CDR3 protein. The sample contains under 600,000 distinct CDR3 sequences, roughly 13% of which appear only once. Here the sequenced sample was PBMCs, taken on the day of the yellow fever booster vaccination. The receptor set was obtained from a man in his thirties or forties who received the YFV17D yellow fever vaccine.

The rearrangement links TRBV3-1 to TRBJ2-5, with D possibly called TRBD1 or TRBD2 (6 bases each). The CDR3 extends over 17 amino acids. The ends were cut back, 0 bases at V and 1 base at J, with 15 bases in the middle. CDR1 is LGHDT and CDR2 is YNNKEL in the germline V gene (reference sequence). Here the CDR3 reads CASSQDYRGRSQETQYF. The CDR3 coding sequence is TGTGCCAGCAGCCAAGATTACCGGGGGCGATCCCAAGAGACCCAGTACTTC.

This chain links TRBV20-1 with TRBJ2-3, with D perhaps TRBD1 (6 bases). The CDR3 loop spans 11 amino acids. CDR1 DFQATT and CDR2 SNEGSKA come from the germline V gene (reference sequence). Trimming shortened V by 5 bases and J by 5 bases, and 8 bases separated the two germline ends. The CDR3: CSALTGDTQYF. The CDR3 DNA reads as TGCAGTGCTCTGACAGGAGATACGCAGTATTTT.